This T cell receptor beta chain was obtained from a study of blood T cells in healthy people across ages. On this clonotype: The antigen is undetermined.

Primed by a sample-barcoded 5' primer and a J-beta primer mix, a second PCR proceeded for 7 to 11 cycles. TCRdb fed the 5' RACE reads into MiXCR, producing one record per CDR3 protein. This sample has about 830,000 distinct CDR3 sequences, with nearly 60% found just once. General study findings and limits: More naive CD4+ cells and higher diversity marked long-lived donors relative to aged donors. Older age coincided with a roughly linear decline in TCR beta diversity per million T cells. Those diversity estimates obtained from one million T cells were thought to be underestimates.

The authors drew around 9.4 milliliters of peripheral blood from each donor. The sequenced material came from blood. The receptor was isolated from a man under 40 in good health.

As DNA, the CDR3 is TGTGCCAGCAGTGACCACAGCAATCAGCCCCAGCATTTT. Residues: CASSDHSNQPQHF. The chain recombines TRBV6-1 with TRBJ1-5; D gene ambiguous. The V gene's germline CDR1 is MNHNS and CDR2 SASEGT. This CDR3 has 13 residues. V gave up 3 bases and J gave up 1 base, with 4 bases separating them.